The 25 T cell receptor beta chains reported below all come from one sample, sequenced in a study of post-analysis software for immune sequencing data (dated by TCRdb to between 2015 and 2016). Library creation used PCR. Data came from an Illumina HiSeq 2500. To reduce PCR and sequencing biases, unique molecular identifiers were built into the TCR beta cDNA libraries. TCRdb handled the public reads itself, with Q25 trimming in fastp and clone calling in MiXCR, and kept productive beta chains. One record per CDR3 amino acid sequence lists the most common genes and DNA. Recorded for this sample are more than 500,000 distinct CDR3 sequences; roughly 34% of them occurred a single time. The ten largest clones capture about 6% of the sample. Results the study describes overall, beyond this receptor: Patients showed significantly higher frequencies than controls for about five TRBV segments, among them TRBV5-6, TRBV5-1 and TRBV20-1.

Their recognized antigens are unknown. Sequencing was performed on blood. The receptors derive from a girl between 2 and 17 years old with multiple sclerosis.

As regards this clonotype: A much larger clone sits a single nucleotide away, making a read error possible. In DNA form, the CDR3 reads TGCGCCGGCAGCCAGGACCTAGCGGGGGGCTACAATGAGCAGTTCTTC. Encoded protein: CAGSQDLAGGYNEQFF. V gene TRBV4-1 combines with J gene TRBJ2-1, with TRBD2 matching over 11 bases. The germline V gene encodes CDR1 MGHRA and CDR2 YSYEKL. This CDR3 is built from 16 residues.

This clonotype was seen more than once but under ten times. J is TRBJ2-7 and V is TRBV20-1; D might be TRBD1 or TRBD2, each matching 5 bases. Trimming took 5 bases from V and 4 from J, leaving 21 bases between them. The CDR3 runs to 15 residues. Germline CDR1 reads DFQATT; CDR2 reads SNEGSKA (reference sequence). In DNA, the CDR3 is TGCAGTGCTCCCACCCAAGGTGGGGGTTCGTACGAGCAGTACTTC. It encodes CSAPTQGGGSYEQYF.

This clonotype turned up a few times. V gene TRBV27 combines with J gene TRBJ2-6, with TRBD1 matching over 7 bases. From germline, CDR1 is MNHEY and CDR2 SMNVEV (reference sequence). V shed 4 bases and J 4 bases; nucleotides not matched to a gene: 13. The CDR3 has 18 amino acids. The CDR3: CASSSIQTGYHGANVLTF. In DNA, the CDR3 is TGTGCCAGCAGTTCAATCCAGACAGGGTACCACGGGGCCAACGTCCTGACTTTC.

The chain couples TRBV20-1 to TRBJ2-1; 7 bases line up with TRBD1. The CDR3 is 16 amino acids. Germline CDR1 and CDR2: DFQATT and SNEGSKA (reference sequence). Germline trimming cut 6 bases from V and 6 bases from J; bases unmatched to any gene: 17. CDR3 nucleotide sequence: TGCAGTGCCCCAGGAGGCGAGGGGGCGTTTGCCAATGAGCAGTTCTTC. This sequence encodes CSAPGGEGAFANEQFF.

The gene calls are TRBV20-1 and TRBJ2-2; 8 bases align to TRBD2. The CDR3 sequence is 16 residues long. After removal of 6 bases from V and 5 bases from J, the junction contained 14 bases not matched to a gene. Germline-derived CDR1 and CDR2 are DFQATT and SNEGSKA (reference sequence). The CDR3 loop is CSAPLAGGPVTGELFF. CDR3 nucleotide sequence: TGCAGTGCCCCCTTGGCGGGGGGCCCGGTTACCGGGGAGCTGTTTTTT.

The rearrangement links TRBV4-1 to TRBJ1-2; TRBD1 might be the D (5 bases). Trimming shortened V by 1 base and J by 8 bases, and 14 bases separated the two germline ends. The V gene's germline CDR1 is MGHRA and CDR2 YSYEKL. This CDR3 contains 14 residues. CDR3 loop: CASSQVPGSLGYTF. CDR3 in DNA: TGCGCCAGCAGCCAAGTCCCAGGGTCGTTGGGCTACACCTTC.

A few counts support this clonotype. The V gene is TRBV7-2, the J gene TRBJ2-2; D is uncertain. Germline-derived CDR1 and CDR2 are SGHTA and FQGNSA. V shed 3 bases and J shed 7 bases, with 9 bases lying between them. The CDR3 is 13 amino acids. The CDR3: CASSFLVGGELFF. As DNA, the CDR3 is TGTGCCAGCAGCTTCCTAGTGGGCGGGGAGCTGTTTTTT.

The gene calls are TRBV15 and TRBJ2-3; 10 bases align to TRBD1. V gave up 1 base and J gave up 0 bases; unmatched junction bases: 19. Germline V CDR1 and CDR2: LNHNV, YYDKDF (reference sequence). The CDR3 runs 22 residues. CDR3 coding DNA: TGTGCCACCAGCAGAGCCTACACCGGGACAGGGGTTCGGCCGAGGAGCACAGATACGCAGTATTTT. Its translation: CATSRAYTGTGVRPRSTDTQYF.

The sample holds a few counts of this clonotype. The V gene is TRBV20-1, the J gene TRBJ2-4, with D uncertain. V was pared by 2 bases and J by 1 base, with 6 bases between. The CDR3 totals 13 residues. CDR1 and CDR2 from the germline V gene are DFQATT and SNEGSKA (reference sequence). Here the CDR3 DNA reads TGCAGTGCTAGAAGCAGGGCCAAAAACATTCAGTACTTC. Protein product: CSARSRAKNIQYF.

This clonotype showed up many times. V gene TRBV9 combines with J gene TRBJ2-5; D might be TRBD1 or TRBD2, each matching 5 bases. In germline, CDR1 is SGDLS, CDR2 YYNGEE. V was cut by 7 bases and J by 2 bases, with 15 bases left in between. The CDR3 loop spans 14 amino acids. CDR3 bases: TGTGCCAGCTCACCGCCTGGGGGTCAAGAGACCCAGTACTTC. As protein: CASSPPGGQETQYF.

This clonotype was detected only a few times. V is TRBV4-2 and J is TRBJ2-4, with a possible D match to TRBD1 (5 bases). Germline lookup yields CDR1 LGHNA and CDR2 YNFKEQ. Trimming pared 0 bases from V and 2 bases from J, leaving 11 bases between. The CDR3 has 16 amino acids. CDR3 nucleotide sequence: TGTGCCAGCAGCCAAGAAGGGGCTAGGACCAAAAACATTCAGTACTTC. It specifies CASSQEGARTKNIQYF.

The V call is TRBV5-1, the J call TRBJ2-3; maybe TRBD2 (5 bases). The V end was cut by 4 bases, the J end by 6 bases, with 18 bases between. CDR3 length: 15 residues. Germline CDR1 is SGHRS and CDR2 is YFSETQ. CDR3 nucleotide sequence: TGCGCCAGCAGCACTGAGGGCGGCACATCGGATACGCAGTATTTT. Its protein is CASSTEGGTSDTQYF.

The genes are TRBV6-5 and TRBJ1-1; D is unresolved. CDR1 and CDR2 from the germline V gene are MNHEY and SVGAGI. The CDR3 has 12 amino acids. Trimming took 2 bases from V and 5 from J, leaving 6 bases between them. CDR3 loop: CASSYLGTEAFF. In nucleotides, the CDR3 is TGTGCCAGCAGTTACCTGGGAACTGAAGCTTTCTTT.

The rearrangement links TRBV20-1 to TRBJ2-7; D is perhaps TRBD1 (6 bases). V lost 5 bases and J 5 bases, leaving 13 bases between the germline ends. This CDR3 comprises 12 residues. The germline V gene has CDR1 DFQATT and CDR2 SNEGSKA (reference sequence). CDR3 residues: CSAPRQAHEQYF. Written as DNA, the CDR3 is TGCAGTGCTCCCCGACAGGCCCACGAGCAGTACTTC.

There are a few counts of this clonotype. This chain uses TRBV4-1 with TRBJ2-7; 11 bases fit TRBD1. The CDR3 length is 14 residues. CDR1 and CDR2 from the germline V gene are MGHRA and YSYEKL. J gave up 5 bases and V 2 bases, and 2 bases lay outside the gene matches. The DNA for the CDR3 is TGCGCCAGCAGCCAATGGACAGGGGGCGACGAGCAGTACTTC. Translated, it gives CASSQWTGGDEQYF.

This clonotype appeared once. The CDR3, as DNA: TGTGCCAGCAGCGTAGTACAGGGGAATAAGCAGTTCTTC. This gives the protein CASSVVQGNKQFF. The chain is built from TRBV9 and TRBJ2-1; 7 bases are shared with TRBD1. The germline V gene has CDR1 SGDLS and CDR2 YYNGEE. This CDR3 is 13 amino acids long. The trim removed 0 bases at V and 11 bases at J, leaving 5 bases unmatched. Together with reference TRBV9 and TRBJ2-1, the CDR3 gives the full variable domain: DSGVTQTPKHLITATGQRVTLRCSPRSGDLSVYWYQQSLDQGLQFLIQYYNGEERAKGNILERFSAQQFPDLHSELNLSSLELGDSALYFCASSVVQGNKQFFGPGTRLTVL.

The chain is built from TRBV5-1 and TRBJ1-2, with 10 bases aligning to TRBD1. Germline V gene sequence: CDR1 SGHRS, CDR2 YFSETQ. V shed 0 bases, J shed 8 bases, and the junction held 7 bases outside the gene matches. CDR3 length equals 15 residues. The CDR3 region is CASSLVLGTGVGYTF. The CDR3 region has the DNA TGCGCCAGCAGCTTGGTGTTAGGGACAGGGGTCGGCTACACCTTC.

A note on this clonotype: This may be a read error: a much more frequent sequence differs by one nucleotide. The rearrangement joins TRBV10-3 to TRBJ2-3; D not certain. The germline V gene encodes CDR1 ENHRY and CDR2 SYGVKD. This CDR3 is 13 amino acids long. The V and J ends lost 4 bases and 5 bases respectively, with 10 bases between them. CDR3 in DNA: TGTGCCATCAGTGGAGTCGTGGGAGATACGCAGTATTTT. Translating gives CAISGVVGDTQYF.

The chain is built from TRBV5-1 and TRBJ1-1; 10 nucleotides agree with TRBD1. After removal of 4 bases from V and 5 bases from J, the junction contained 8 bases not matched to a gene. The CDR3 is 15 residues long. Per the germline V gene, CDR1 is SGHRS and CDR2 is YFSETQ. The CDR3 coding sequence is TGCGCCAGCAGCACCCCCGGGACAGGGGTTACTGAAGCTTTCTTT. Protein product: CASSTPGTGVTEAFF.

This clonotype came up a few times. J is TRBJ2-2 and V is TRBV29-1; D gene uncertain. V lost 2 bases and J lost 6, with 4 bases in between. The CDR3 has 11 residues. Germline loops: CDR1 SQVTM, CDR2 ANQGSEA. The CDR3 region has the DNA TGCAGCGTTGAAACCCCCGGGGAGCTGTTTTTT. It yields the protein CSVETPGELFF.

In its sample, this clonotype was seen many times. The CDR3 reads CASSPPGRSNQPQHF. The CDR3 region has the DNA TGTGCCAGCAGCCCTCCGGGACGGAGCAATCAGCCCCAGCATTTT. The chain is built from TRBV7-8 and TRBJ1-5, with D possibly TRBD1 on 5 matching bases. The germline V and J ends were trimmed by 5 bases and 1 base, with 12 bases remaining between them. The V gene's germline CDR1 is SGHVS and CDR2 FQNEAQ. The CDR3 extends over 15 amino acids.

The rearrangement uses TRBV20-1 and TRBJ2-4; D uncertain. The J call may be in error: the DNA end matches TRBJ2-7 better. The CDR3 has 12 residues. Germline V gene data show CDR1 as DFQATT and CDR2 as SNEGSKA (reference sequence). CDR3 protein: CSASRSNYEQYF. CDR3 DNA: TGCAGTGCTAGCCGTTCCAACTACGAGCAGTACTTC.

The CDR3 sequence is CASSQEGQLAARTDTQYF. In DNA form, the CDR3 reads TGCGCCAGCAGCCAAGAAGGTCAACTAGCGGCACGCACAGATACGCAGTATTTT. The V and J genes are TRBV4-1 and TRBJ2-3; TRBD2 matches at 8 bases. The germline CDR1 and CDR2 sequences are MGHRA and YSYEKL. V lost 0 bases and J lost 1; bases outside the gene matches: 9. CDR3 length: 18 amino acids.

In the case of this clonotype: One junction end disagrees with the germline gene, perhaps due to a read error. J is TRBJ2-1 and V is TRBV10-1, with TRBD2 matching 9 bases. The CDR3 is 15 amino acids. Germline V lookup: CDR1 WNHNN, CDR2 SYGVQD (reference sequence). This CDR3 is CTSSPTKRGDTEQFF. In DNA, the CDR3 is TGCACCAGCAGTCCAACTAAGCGGGGGGATACTGAGCAGTTCTTC.

As regards this clonotype: A read error may account for a junction end that differs from germline. The V and J genes are TRBV11-2 and TRBJ2-3; D unresolved. Germline CDR1 reads SGHAT; CDR2 reads FQNNGV. The CDR3 has 12 residues. CDR3 DNA: TGTGCCAGCAGCCTTTCCCCGTCGGGCTCCAATTTT. Its translation: CASSLSPSGSNF.